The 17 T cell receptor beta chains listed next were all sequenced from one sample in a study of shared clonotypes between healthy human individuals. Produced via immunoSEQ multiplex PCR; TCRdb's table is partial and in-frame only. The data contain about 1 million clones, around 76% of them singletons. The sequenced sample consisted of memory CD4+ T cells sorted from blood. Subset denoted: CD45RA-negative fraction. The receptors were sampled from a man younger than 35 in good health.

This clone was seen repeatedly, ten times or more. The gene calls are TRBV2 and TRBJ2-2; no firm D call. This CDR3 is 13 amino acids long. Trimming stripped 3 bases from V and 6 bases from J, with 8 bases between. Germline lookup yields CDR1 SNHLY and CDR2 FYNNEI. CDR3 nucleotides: TGTGCCAGCAGTGAGCGAGTATCCGGGGAGCTGTTTTTT. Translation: CASSERVSGELFF.

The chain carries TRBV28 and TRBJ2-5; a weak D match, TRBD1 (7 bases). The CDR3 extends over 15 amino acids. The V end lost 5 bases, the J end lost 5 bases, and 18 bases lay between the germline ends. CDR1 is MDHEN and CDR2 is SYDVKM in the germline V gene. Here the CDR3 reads CASSPRQGGYETQYF. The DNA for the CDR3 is TGTGCCAGCAGTCCCCGGCAGGGGGGTTATGAGACCCAGTACTTC.

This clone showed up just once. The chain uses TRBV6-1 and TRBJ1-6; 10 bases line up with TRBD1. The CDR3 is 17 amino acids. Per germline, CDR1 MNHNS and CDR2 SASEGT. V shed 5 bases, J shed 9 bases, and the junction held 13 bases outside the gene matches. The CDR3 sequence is CASSKGRVGTGVSPLHF. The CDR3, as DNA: TGTGCCAGCAGTAAAGGGCGGGTGGGGACAGGGGTTTCACCCCTCCACTTT.

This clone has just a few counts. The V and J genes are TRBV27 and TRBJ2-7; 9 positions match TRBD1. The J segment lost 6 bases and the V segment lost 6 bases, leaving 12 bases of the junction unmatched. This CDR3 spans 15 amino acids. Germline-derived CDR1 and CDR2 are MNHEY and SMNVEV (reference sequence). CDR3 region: CASSPLRDREREQYF. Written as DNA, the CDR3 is TGTGCCAGCAGCCCACTCCGGGACAGGGAACGCGAGCAGTACTTC.

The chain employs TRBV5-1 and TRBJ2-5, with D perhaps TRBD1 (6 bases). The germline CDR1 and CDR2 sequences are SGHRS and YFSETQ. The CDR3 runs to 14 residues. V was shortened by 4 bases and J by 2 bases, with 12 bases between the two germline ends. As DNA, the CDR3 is TGCGCCAGCAGCCCCCAGGGGCTACAAGAGACCCAGTACTTC. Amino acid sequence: CASSPQGLQETQYF.

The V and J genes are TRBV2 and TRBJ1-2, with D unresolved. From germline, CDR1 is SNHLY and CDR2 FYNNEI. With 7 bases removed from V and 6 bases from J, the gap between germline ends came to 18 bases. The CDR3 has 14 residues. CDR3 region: CASIRTDTIDGYTF. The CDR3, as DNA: TGTGCCAGCATTAGGACCGATACAATAGATGGCTACACCTTC.

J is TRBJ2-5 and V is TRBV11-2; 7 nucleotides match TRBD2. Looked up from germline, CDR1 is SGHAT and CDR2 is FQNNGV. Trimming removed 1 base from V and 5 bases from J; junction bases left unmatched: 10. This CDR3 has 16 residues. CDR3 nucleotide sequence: TGTGCCAGCAGCTTAGCCCTTTCTAGCGGAGGGGAGACCCAGTACTTC. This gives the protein CASSLALSSGGETQYF.

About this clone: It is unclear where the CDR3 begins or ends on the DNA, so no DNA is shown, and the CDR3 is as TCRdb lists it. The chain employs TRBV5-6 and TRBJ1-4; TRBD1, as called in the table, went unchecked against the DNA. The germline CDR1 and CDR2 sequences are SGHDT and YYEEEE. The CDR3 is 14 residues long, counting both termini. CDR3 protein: CASSFGQGNPPIFF.

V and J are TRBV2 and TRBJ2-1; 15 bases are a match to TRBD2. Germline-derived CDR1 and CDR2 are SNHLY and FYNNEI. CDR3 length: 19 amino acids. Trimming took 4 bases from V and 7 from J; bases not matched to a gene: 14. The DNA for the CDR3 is TGTGCCAGCAGTGGAACGGAGAACCGAGGGACTAGCGGGAGGAATGAGCAGTTCTTC. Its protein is CASSGTENRGTSGRNEQFF.

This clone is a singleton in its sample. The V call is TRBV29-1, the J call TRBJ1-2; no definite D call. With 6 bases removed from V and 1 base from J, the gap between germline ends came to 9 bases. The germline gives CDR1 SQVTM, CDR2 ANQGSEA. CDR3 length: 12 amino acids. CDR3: CSVDDFNYGYTF. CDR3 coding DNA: TGCAGCGTCGACGATTTTAACTATGGCTACACCTTC. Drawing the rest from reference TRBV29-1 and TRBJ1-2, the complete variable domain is SAVISQKPSRDICQRGTSLTIQCQVDSQVTMMFWYRQQPGQSLTLIATANQGSEATYESGFVIDKFPISRPNLTFSTLTVSNMSPEDSSIYLCSVDDFNYGYTFGSGTRLTVV.

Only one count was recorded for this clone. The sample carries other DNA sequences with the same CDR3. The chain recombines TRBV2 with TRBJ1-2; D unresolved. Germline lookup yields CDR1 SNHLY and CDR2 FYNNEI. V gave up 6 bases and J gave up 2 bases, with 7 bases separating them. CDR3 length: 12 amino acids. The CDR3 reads CASRDRNYGYTF. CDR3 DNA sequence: TGTGCCAGCAGGGACCGGAACTATGGCTACACCTTC.

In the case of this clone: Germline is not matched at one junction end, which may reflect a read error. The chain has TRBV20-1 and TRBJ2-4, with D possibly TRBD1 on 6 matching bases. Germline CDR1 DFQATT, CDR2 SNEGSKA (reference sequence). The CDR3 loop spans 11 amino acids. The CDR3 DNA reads TGCAGTGCTAGAGGTGACAGGTCGTGCTATTTC. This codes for CSARGDRSCYF.

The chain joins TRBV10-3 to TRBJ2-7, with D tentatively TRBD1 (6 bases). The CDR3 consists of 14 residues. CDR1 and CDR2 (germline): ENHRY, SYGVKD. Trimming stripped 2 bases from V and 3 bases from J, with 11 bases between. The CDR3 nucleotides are TGTGCCATCAGTGAGGGGGGCGGAGGCTACGAGCAGTACTTC. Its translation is CAISEGGGGYEQYF.

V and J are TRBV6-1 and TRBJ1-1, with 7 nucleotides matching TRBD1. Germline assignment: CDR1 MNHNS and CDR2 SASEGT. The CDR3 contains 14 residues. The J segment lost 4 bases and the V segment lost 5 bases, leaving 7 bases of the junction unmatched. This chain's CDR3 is CASSQQGSGTEAFF. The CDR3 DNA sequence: TGTGCCAGCAGTCAACAGGGGTCGGGCACTGAAGCTTTCTTT.

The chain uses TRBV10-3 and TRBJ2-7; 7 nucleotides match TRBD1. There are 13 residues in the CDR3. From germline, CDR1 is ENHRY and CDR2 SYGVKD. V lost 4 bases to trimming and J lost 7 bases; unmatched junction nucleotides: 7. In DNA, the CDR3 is TGTGCCATCAGTGGAACAGGGGTCCGGGAGCAGTACTTC. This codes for CAISGTGVREQYF.

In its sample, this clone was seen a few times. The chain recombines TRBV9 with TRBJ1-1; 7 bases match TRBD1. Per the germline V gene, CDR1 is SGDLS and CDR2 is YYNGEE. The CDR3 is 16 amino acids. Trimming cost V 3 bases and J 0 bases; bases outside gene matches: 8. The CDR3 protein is CASSATAGTVNTEAFF. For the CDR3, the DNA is TGTGCCAGCAGCGCGACAGCCGGGACAGTGAACACTGAAGCTTTCTTT.

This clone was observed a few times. In DNA form, the CDR3 reads TGTGCCAGCAGCTTACCGGCGGGGGGCAATGAGCAGTTCTTC. The encoded protein is CASSLPAGGNEQFF. The rearrangement uses TRBV7-9 and TRBJ2-1, with 8 positions matching TRBD2. The germline V gene encodes CDR1 SEHNR and CDR2 FQNEAQ (reference sequence). V was clipped by 2 bases and J by 6 bases; unmatched bases: 3. This CDR3 has 14 amino acids.